What follows is one TCR beta chain and its context. Its antigen is not identified. This sample is part of a study of T cell responses to AZD1222 COVID-19 vaccine. Sequencing used immunoSEQ multiplex PCR; TCRdb keeps in-frame clones, though not all of them. Found here are approximately 140,000 clones, around nine tenths of them singletons; the top ten hold roughly 5%. Broader study findings: Spike-specific TCR breadth and depth went up after people got two AZD1222 doses. Vaccine-associated CD4 TCRs ranged over spike, dominating at 160-218 and 743-854. The donor cohort was predominantly white British with a female majority, and clonal diversity may have been underestimated.

Per germline, CDR1 KGHDR and CDR2 SFDVKD. Trimming cost V 4 bases and J 5 bases; bases outside gene matches: 11. The CDR3 spans 17 residues. The rearrangement links TRBV24-1 to TRBJ2-5; 11 positions match TRBD1. The sequencing used peripheral blood, collected on day 0 of AZD1222 vaccination. The source is an adult in good health. For the CDR3, the DNA is TGTGCCACCAGTGAGGGTGGACAGGGGGCGTTGGGGGAGACCCAGTACTTC. It specifies CATSEGGQGALGETQYF.